Following are 16 T cell receptor beta chains from one sample sequenced in a study of molecular identifiers for immune sequencing clone quantification. TCRdb reprocessed the PCR reads via MiXCR and lists one record per CDR3 protein. Among some 97,000 distinct CDR3 sequences, roughly 34% were seen once, and the ten largest hold roughly 4.2%. Sequencing was done on a sample of naive CD8+ T cells from blood, with Jurkat cell RNA spiked in. The subset was: FACS-sorted CD8+CD4-CCR7+CD45RA+ naive T cells. These receptors were taken from a human donor in good health. Some libraries in this study had Jurkat cell RNA spiked in.

This clonotype was seen a handful of times. This chain joins TRBV7-2 and TRBJ2-7; D is possibly TRBD2 (6 bases). The CDR3 length is 14 residues. Trimming cost V 3 bases and J 0 bases, with 9 bases left between them. Germline V gives CDR1 SGHTA, CDR2 FQGNSA. CDR3 sequence: CASSFYGSSYEQYF. Here the CDR3 DNA reads TGTGCCAGCAGCTTTTACGGGAGCTCCTACGAGCAGTACTTC.

Ten or more counts support this clonotype. V and J are TRBV12-3 or TRBV12-4 and TRBJ2-7, with D perhaps matching TRBD1 (5 bases). V was shortened by 11 bases and J by 3 bases, with 11 bases between the two germline ends. The CDR3 is 11 amino acids. The CDR3 DNA is TGTGCCTCCCGGCAGGGCTACGAGCAGTACTTC. Amino acids: CASRQGYEQYF.

This clonotype was recorded a few times. The chain employs TRBV5-1 and TRBJ2-1; 10 bases fit TRBD1. CDR1 is SGHRS, CDR2 YFSETQ, per germline. The CDR3 length is 15 residues. V lost 4 bases and J lost 3; bases outside the gene matches: 4. The CDR3 reads CASSPTGGHYNEQFF. CDR3 bases: TGCGCCAGCAGCCCGACAGGGGGCCACTACAATGAGCAGTTCTTC. The full variable domain, its missing parts supplied by reference TRBV5-1 and TRBJ2-1, is KAGVTQTPRYLIKTRGQQVTLSCSPISGHRSVSWYQQTPGQGLQFLFEYFSETQRNKGNFPGRFSGRQFSNSRSEMNVSTLELGDSALYLCASSPTGGHYNEQFFGPGTRLTVL.

The CDR3 is CASSPLTSGRAADTQYF. CDR3 DNA sequence: TGTGCCAGCAGCCCCCTGACTAGCGGGAGGGCCGCAGATACGCAGTATTTT. The chain uses TRBV3-1 and TRBJ2-3; 14 nucleotides align to TRBD2. Trimming at V came to 4 bases and at J to 4 bases, leaving 7 bases not matched to a gene. This CDR3 is built from 17 residues. Germline CDR1 is LGHDT and CDR2 is YNNKEL (reference sequence).

As regards this clonotype: A read error may explain this, as a much larger clone is one base away. The chain couples TRBV28 to TRBJ2-7, with unresolved D. V was pared by 6 bases and J by 3 bases, with 15 bases between. CDR3 length equals 14 residues. Germline CDR1 and CDR2: MDHEN and SYDVKM. The CDR3 DNA is TGTGCCAGCAGCTGGGGTGGTGAGGACTACGAGCAGTACTTC. Encoded protein: CASSWGGEDYEQYF.

The chain couples TRBV28 to TRBJ2-7; 9 bases are a match to TRBD1. The trim removed 6 bases at V and 3 bases at J, leaving 6 bases unmatched. CDR1 is MDHEN, CDR2 SYDVKM, per germline. CDR3 size: 14 residues. The CDR3 loop reads CASSGQGPFYEQYF. CDR3 DNA: TGTGCCAGCAGCGGACAGGGGCCGTTCTACGAGCAGTACTTC.

This clonotype was counted many times. The V and J genes are TRBV24-1 and TRBJ2-3; D gene ambiguous. V dropped 12 bases and J dropped 0 bases, with 12 bases sitting between them. Germline CDR1 reads KGHDR; CDR2 reads SFDVKD. This CDR3 is built from 13 residues. The CDR3 loop is CAVKDRSTDTQYF. The CDR3 region has the DNA TGTGCCGTGAAGGACCGCAGCACAGATACGCAGTATTTT.

The V gene is TRBV27, the J gene TRBJ2-7; TRBD2 might be the D (5 bases). From germline, CDR1 is MNHEY and CDR2 SMNVEV (reference sequence). V was cut by 1 base and J by 2 bases, with 12 bases left in between. The CDR3 length is 15 residues. CDR3 nucleotide sequence: TGTGCCAGCAGTTTATTTGCAGGAGGCGCCTACGAGCAGTACTTC. Protein sequence: CASSLFAGGAYEQYF.

This clonotype has just a few counts. The genes are TRBV11-1 and TRBJ2-7; 9 bases map to TRBD2. CDR3 size: 14 residues. Germline assignment: CDR1 SGHAT and CDR2 FQDESV (reference sequence). Trimming took 5 bases from V and 3 from J; bases not matched to a gene: 5. Written as DNA, the CDR3 is TGTGCCAGCAGCCCGGGACTAGCATTCTACGAGCAGTACTTC. This translates into CASSPGLAFYEQYF.

The chain uses TRBV11-2 and TRBJ2-1; D gene uncertain. The V end was cut by 2 bases, the J end by 6 bases, with 5 bases between. This CDR3 spans 12 amino acids. Germline CDR1 SGHAT, CDR2 FQNNGV. The CDR3 bases are TGTGCCAGCAGCTTAATCTCCAATGAGCAGTTCTTC. Amino acids: CASSLISNEQFF.

V is TRBV4-3 and J is TRBJ2-1; 7 bases line up with TRBD2. The CDR3 totals 15 residues. Germline assignment: CDR1 LGHNA and CDR2 YSLEER. Trimming at V came to 6 bases and at J to 5 bases, leaving 10 bases not matched to a gene. The CDR3, as DNA: TGCGCCAGCAGGGATCCCCTAGCGGAGGACAATGAGCAGTTCTTC. Residues: CASRDPLAEDNEQFF.

This sequence joins TRBV12-3 or TRBV12-4 and TRBJ1-6; D perhaps matches TRBD1 (5 bases). The CDR3 has 17 amino acids. The V end was cut by 5 bases, the J end by 14 bases, with 28 bases between. This CDR3 is CASSQTLYGTGLTSLHF. In nucleotides, the CDR3 is TGTGCCAGCAGTCAAACCCTATACGGGACCGGCCTTACATCCCTCCACTTT.

As concerns this clonotype: Given a much more abundant clone one base away, this may be a read error. CDR3 in amino acids: CASGLGTGGAGETQYF. In nucleotides, the CDR3 is TGTGCCAGCGGTCTGGGAACGGGAGGAGCCGGAGAGACCCAGTACTTC. The J gene is TRBJ2-5, the V gene TRBV28, with TRBD2 matching 7 bases. Trimming took 8 bases from V and 4 from J; bases not matched to a gene: 16. The CDR3 is 16 amino acids. Germline V lookup: CDR1 MDHEN, CDR2 SYDVKM.

Of note for this clonotype: Being one base from a much bigger clone, this may be a read error. This sequence joins TRBV20-1 and TRBJ2-7; tentatively, D is TRBD2 (5 bases). The CDR3 is 13 residues long. Germline lookup yields CDR1 DFQATT and CDR2 SNEGSKA (reference sequence). The chain's CDR3 is CSAIGVSSYELYF. CDR3 sequence (DNA): TGCAGTGCTATCGGGGTCAGCTCCTACGAGCTGTACTTC.

This clonotype was detected many times. This rearrangement joins TRBV13 to TRBJ2-7; 13 bases align to TRBD2. The CDR3 runs to 15 residues. The germline V gene has CDR1 PRHDT and CDR2 FYEKMQ (reference sequence). J lost 3 bases, V lost 4 bases, and 3 bases had no gene match. Here the CDR3 DNA reads TGTGCCAGCAGCTCGGGACTAGCGGGGCGCTACGAGCAGTACTTC. It codes for CASSSGLAGRYEQYF.

This clonotype was seen only once. Possible read error: a much larger clone is one base away. This chain connects TRBV9 to TRBJ2-7, with a tentative D call TRBD1 (5 bases). The ends were cut back, 3 bases at V and 9 bases at J, with 22 bases in the middle. Germline CDR1 reads SGDLS; CDR2 reads YYNGEE. The CDR3 contains 15 residues. The CDR3 bases are TGTGCCAGCAGCGCATTCAGGGCCCCCGGTTCGGGGCAGTACTTC. Translated: CASSAFRAPGSGQYF.